The 3 T cell receptor beta chains below come from one sample, sequenced in a study of blood T cell repertoires in COVID-19. Here immunoSEQ multiplex PCR was the method, and the copy in TCRdb shows in-frame clones only, minus some. The repertoire holds roughly 230,000 clones, with roughly 83% as singletons. The sample comprised peripheral blood. The receptors come from a woman in her forties or fifties with acute or convalescent COVID-19.

This chain uses TRBV30 with TRBJ1-1; possibly TRBD1 for D (5 bases). This CDR3 is built from 11 residues. Germline-derived CDR1 and CDR2 are GTSNPN and SVGIG (reference sequence). V was clipped by 3 bases and J by 11 bases, with 13 bases between them. The CDR3 sequence: CAWSDSQRAFF. For the CDR3, the DNA is TGTGCCTGGAGCGACAGCCAACGGGCTTTCTTT. The complete variable domain, with remaining parts taken from reference TRBV30 and TRBJ1-1, reads SQTIHQWPATLVQPVGSPLSLECTVEGTSNPNLYWYRQAAGRGLQLLFYSVGIGQISSEVPQNLSASRPQDRQFILSSKKLLLSDSGFYLCAWSDSQRAFFGQGTRLTVV.

The chain recombines TRBV12-3 or TRBV12-4 with TRBJ1-2, with D unresolved. The CDR3 contains 12 residues. V dropped 4 bases and J dropped 6 bases, with 9 bases sitting between them. The chain's CDR3 is CASSWMGDGYTF. The CDR3 DNA sequence: TGTGCCAGCAGTTGGATGGGAGATGGCTACACCTTC.

The chain joins TRBV10-1 to TRBJ2-2; no clear D. Looked up from germline, CDR1 is WNHNN and CDR2 is SYGVQD (reference sequence). The CDR3 has 15 amino acids. The germline V and J ends were trimmed by 7 bases and 4 bases, with 16 bases remaining between them. Written as DNA, the CDR3 is TGCGCCAGCAAGGCAGACGGGTCGAGCACCGGGGAGCTGTTTTTT. As protein: CASKADGSSTGELFF.